Below, 23 T cell receptor beta chains from the same sample are listed, as sequenced in a study of blood T cell repertoires in COVID-19. Clones were read by immunoSEQ multiplex PCR, and TCRdb kept only the in-frame ones, dropping some. The sample lists about 140,000 clones; 80% to 85% were seen once. Sequencing was done on a sample of peripheral blood. The origin of the receptors is a woman aged 55-75 years with acute or convalescent COVID-19.

The gene calls are TRBV6-1 and TRBJ1-5, with D possibly TRBD1 on 5 matching bases. Germline-derived CDR1 and CDR2 are MNHNS and SASEGT. The CDR3 sequence is 15 residues long. V gave up 1 base and J gave up 4 bases, with 11 bases separating them. The CDR3 DNA reads TGTGCCAGCAGTGAAGGGGGGGATCGGAATCAGCCCCAGCATTTT. Its translation: CASSEGGDRNQPQHF.

J is TRBJ1-2 and V is TRBV5-1; possibly TRBD1 for D (5 bases). Deletions cut 1 base from V and 4 bases from J, with 14 bases between. CDR3 size: 15 residues. The germline V gene encodes CDR1 SGHRS and CDR2 YFSETQ. The CDR3 here is CASSLRQPGGYGYTF. DNA for the CDR3: TGCGCCAGCAGCTTGAGACAGCCTGGCGGCTATGGCTACACCTTC.

The V call is TRBV28, the J call TRBJ2-5; D is unresolved. Per the germline V gene, CDR1 is MDHEN and CDR2 is SYDVKM. V gave up 8 bases and J gave up 4 bases, with 20 bases separating them. The CDR3 length is 15 residues. In DNA form, the CDR3 reads TGTGCCAGCGGTCTGGCATCACGAGGCCGAGAGACCCAGTACTTC. It translates to CASGLASRGRETQYF.

This chain joins TRBV25-1 and TRBJ1-1; 7 nucleotides agree with TRBD1. Germline V lookup: CDR1 MGHDK, CDR2 SYGVNS. This CDR3 has 16 residues. The junction had 5 bases not matched to a gene; V was cut back by 1 base and J by 0 bases. CDR3 protein: CASSEWDSLMNTEAFF. The DNA for the CDR3 is TGTGCCAGCAGTGAATGGGACAGCCTAATGAACACTGAAGCTTTCTTT.

The rearrangement joins TRBV7-9 to TRBJ1-6, with 8 nucleotides matching TRBD1. CDR1 is SEHNR, CDR2 FQNEAQ, per germline (reference sequence). The CDR3 loop spans 15 amino acids. V shed 5 bases, J shed 5 bases, and the junction held 5 bases outside the gene matches. CDR3 sequence reads: CASSLGTGNNSPLHF. The CDR3 coding sequence is TGTGCCAGCAGCCTAGGGACAGGAAATAATTCACCCCTCCACTTT.

The chain employs TRBV5-1 and TRBJ2-5; a possible D gene is TRBD1 (6 bases). The CDR3 totals 15 residues. Trimming removed 1 base at V and 5 bases at J, with 15 bases between. Germline CDR1 is SGHRS and CDR2 is YFSETQ. CDR3 amino acids: CASSLQDSSRETQYF. In nucleotides, the CDR3 is TGCGCCAGCAGCTTGCAGGACAGCTCTCGGGAGACCCAGTACTTC.

The chain links TRBV19 to TRBJ1-2; 8 bases are shared with TRBD1. This CDR3 has 15 residues. Germline V gene sequence: CDR1 LNHDA, CDR2 SQIVND (reference sequence). J lost 4 bases, V lost 4 bases, and 8 bases had no gene match. This CDR3 reads CASSTPGGQAYGYTF. CDR3 DNA sequence: TGTGCCAGTAGTACCCCGGGGGGACAGGCCTATGGCTACACCTTC.

The chain combines TRBV4-3 with TRBJ2-1; 9 bases are shared with TRBD2. Per the germline V gene, CDR1 is LGHNA and CDR2 is YSLEER. Trimming took 0 bases from V and 4 from J; bases not matched to a gene: 4. The CDR3 extends over 16 amino acids. DNA of the CDR3: TGCGCCAGCAGCCAAGAACCTAGCGGGGCTTACAATGAGCAGTTCTTC. Translation: CASSQEPSGAYNEQFF.

The chain has TRBV7-2 and TRBJ2-7, with TRBD1 matching 9 bases. The CDR3 consists of 16 residues. V shed 0 bases, J shed 1 base, and the junction held 4 bases outside the gene matches. CDR1 and CDR2 from the germline V gene are SGHTA and FQGNSA. The CDR3 DNA sequence: TGTGCCAGCAGCTTAGCGGGGACAGGGCTATCCTACGAGCAGTACTTC. It yields the protein CASSLAGTGLSYEQYF.

The CDR3 is CASSRQGMNTEAFF. CDR3 DNA: TGTGCCAGTAGTAGACAGGGCATGAACACTGAAGCTTTCTTT. The chain links TRBV19 to TRBJ1-1, with 7 nucleotides matching TRBD1. The ends lost 4 bases at V and 0 bases at J; junction bases unmatched: 2. The CDR3 runs to 14 residues. Germline V lookup: CDR1 LNHDA, CDR2 SQIVND (reference sequence).

The chain joins TRBV10-1 to TRBJ2-1; D is possibly TRBD2 (5 bases). V was trimmed by 3 bases and J by 10 bases, leaving 22 bases between them. Germline CDR1 and CDR2: WNHNN and SYGVQD (reference sequence). CDR3 length: 16 residues. CDR3 residues: CASSEGTGRGRREQFF. For the CDR3, the DNA is TGCGCCAGCAGTGAAGGAACGGGCCGGGGTCGGCGGGAGCAGTTCTTC.

J is TRBJ1-2 and V is TRBV28; 10 positions match TRBD1. In germline, CDR1 is MDHEN, CDR2 SYDVKM. Trimming removed 4 bases from V and 3 bases from J; junction bases left unmatched: 8. CDR3 length: 16 amino acids. Written as DNA, the CDR3 is TGTGCCAGCAGTTGGGGGACAGGGGAAGAGGACTATGGCTACACCTTC. This sequence encodes CASSWGTGEEDYGYTF.

This chain uses TRBV27 with TRBJ1-2, with TRBD1 as a possible D gene (6 bases). CDR3 size: 18 residues. Looked up from germline, CDR1 is MNHEY and CDR2 is SMNVEV (reference sequence). Deletions cut 5 bases from V and 5 bases from J, with 27 bases between. Written as DNA, the CDR3 is TGTGCCAGCAGTGCTATCCCACAGGGCTCGGACGTTTCTTATGGCTACACCTTC. Translation: CASSAIPQGSDVSYGYTF.

The chain is built from TRBV19 and TRBJ1-2, with D perhaps TRBD1 (5 bases). This CDR3 is 14 amino acids long. Germline V gene lookup returns CDR1 LNHDA and CDR2 SQIVND (reference sequence). The germline V and J ends were trimmed by 7 bases and 5 bases, with 17 bases remaining between them. The CDR3 DNA is TGTGCCAGTATCTCCGGGGCGGGAAGATATGGCTACACCTTC. It encodes CASISGAGRYGYTF.

The CDR3 nucleotides are TGTGCCAGCAGCTTATTGGAGGGGGGGAAACTGTTTTTT. It codes for CASSLLEGGKLFF. The chain employs TRBV7-2 and TRBJ1-4; possibly TRBD1 for D (6 bases). Germline lookup yields CDR1 SGHTA and CDR2 FQGNSA. This CDR3 comprises 13 residues. Trimming removed 2 bases at V and 11 bases at J, with 12 bases between.

The chain employs TRBV2 and TRBJ1-1, with D possibly TRBD1 on 6 matching bases. The germline V gene has CDR1 SNHLY and CDR2 FYNNEI. CDR3 size: 18 residues. The V end lost 2 bases, the J end lost 0 bases, and 19 bases lay between the germline ends. CDR3 loop: CASSELERDIYMNTEAFF. Written as DNA, the CDR3 is TGTGCCAGCAGTGAATTAGAGCGGGACATCTACATGAACACTGAAGCTTTCTTT.

The chain uses TRBV5-1 and TRBJ2-1, with 8 bases that match TRBD1. CDR3 length: 20 residues. Germline loops: CDR1 SGHRS, CDR2 YFSETQ. The trim removed 4 bases at V and 5 bases at J, leaving 23 bases unmatched. The DNA for the CDR3 is TGCGCCAGCAGCCAAGGACAGGGCTGGGGTCCGGGACTCCCGAACAATGAGCAGTTCTTC. Amino acid sequence: CASSQGQGWGPGLPNNEQFF. The full variable domain, in which reference TRBV5-1 and TRBJ2-1 provide the parts outside the CDR3, is KAGVTQTPRYLIKTRGQQVTLSCSPISGHRSVSWYQQTPGQGLQFLFEYFSETQRNKGNFPGRFSGRQFSNSRSEMNVSTLELGDSALYLCASSQGQGWGPGLPNNEQFFGPGTRLTVL.

This chain uses TRBV7-2 with TRBJ2-1, with 8 bases lining up with TRBD2. The CDR3 consists of 15 residues. Germline lookup yields CDR1 SGHTA and CDR2 FQGNSA. Trimming removed 3 bases from V and 8 bases from J; junction bases left unmatched: 9. CDR3 sequence reads: CASSFTSGVRDEQFF. In DNA form, the CDR3 reads TGTGCCAGCAGCTTTACTAGCGGCGTACGGGATGAGCAGTTCTTC.

This chain connects TRBV6-1 to TRBJ1-4, with a possible D match to TRBD1 (5 bases). Germline V gives CDR1 MNHNS, CDR2 SASEGT. This CDR3 has 13 amino acids. V shed 1 base and J shed 8 bases, with 8 bases lying between them. CDR3: CASSEGTREKLFF. The CDR3 bases are TGTGCCAGCAGTGAAGGGACAAGAGAAAAACTGTTTTTT.

This chain uses TRBV29-1 with TRBJ2-5; 7 nucleotides align to TRBD1. The CDR3 is made up of 15 amino acids. CDR1 is SQVTM and CDR2 is ANQGSEA in the germline V gene. After removal of 6 bases from V and 4 bases from J, the junction contained 14 bases not matched to a gene. The CDR3 spells CSVARTGVVTETQYF. CDR3 nucleotide sequence: TGCAGCGTCGCCAGGACAGGCGTCGTCACAGAGACCCAGTACTTC.

This chain uses TRBV4-2 with TRBJ1-4; TRBD1 is a possible D gene (5 bases). Germline CDR1 reads LGHNA; CDR2 reads YNFKEQ. The ends were cut back, 4 bases at V and 8 bases at J, with 14 bases in the middle. The CDR3 runs to 14 residues. The CDR3 reads CASSPGRAWEKLFF. CDR3 coding DNA: TGTGCCAGCAGCCCAGGGAGGGCTTGGGAAAAACTGTTTTTT.

This clone was seen once. Other DNA sequences in this sample translate to the same CDR3. The J gene is TRBJ1-1, the V gene TRBV9; maybe TRBD1 (6 bases). This CDR3 has 13 amino acids. Germline assignment: CDR1 SGDLS and CDR2 YYNGEE. V was clipped by 4 bases and J by 4 bases, with 11 bases between them. CDR3 sequence reads: CASSSQGATEAFF. The CDR3 nucleotides are TGTGCCAGCAGCTCACAGGGAGCCACTGAAGCTTTCTTT. The variable domain in full, with the rest retrieved from reference TRBV9 and TRBJ1-1, is DSGVTQTPKHLITATGQRVTLRCSPRSGDLSVYWYQQSLDQGLQFLIQYYNGEERAKGNILERFSAQQFPDLHSELNLSSLELGDSALYFCASSSQGATEAFFGQGTRLTVV.

The rearrangement uses TRBV3-1 (or the pseudogene TRBV3-2) and TRBJ2-1; 7 bases are shared with TRBD2. V was clipped by 5 bases and J by 0 bases; unmatched bases: 4. CDR1 and CDR2 (germline): LGHDT, YNNKEL (reference sequence). CDR3 length: 15 amino acids. The CDR3 loop reads CASSSSGISYNEQFF. The DNA of the CDR3 is TGTGCCAGCAGCTCGAGCGGGATCTCCTACAATGAGCAGTTCTTC.